Listed here are 15 T cell receptor beta chains from one sample, sequenced in a study of blood T cell repertoires in COVID-19. The table came from immunoSEQ multiplex PCR; TCRdb's copy has only in-frame clones and leaves some out. The table shows under 140,000 clones, with nearly 90% occurring only once. Source material: peripheral blood. Receptor source: a human donor in a cohort sampled during active COVID-19.

The rearrangement links TRBV6-5 to TRBJ1-2; 7 bases align to TRBD1. CDR3 length: 13 residues. Trimming at V came to 5 bases and at J to 7 bases, leaving 7 bases not matched to a gene. The germline V gene has CDR1 MNHEY and CDR2 SVGAGI. CDR3 sequence reads: CASSPDRVGGYTF. The CDR3 region has the DNA TGTGCCAGCAGTCCTGACAGGGTTGGTGGCTACACCTTC.

This chain connects TRBV25-1 to TRBJ2-7; D is unresolved. Trimming took 7 bases from V and 0 from J, leaving 16 bases between them. Germline V gene sequence: CDR1 MGHDK, CDR2 SYGVNS. The CDR3 extends over 15 amino acids. The CDR3 DNA reads as TGTGCCAGCAATCTTACAAACCACCACTCCTACGAGCAGTACTTC. This translates into CASNLTNHHSYEQYF.

This clone came up once. V is TRBV5-1 and J is TRBJ2-3; 7 nucleotides match TRBD1. Germline assignment: CDR1 SGHRS and CDR2 YFSETQ. V lost 2 bases to trimming and J lost 4 bases; unmatched junction nucleotides: 4. The CDR3 runs to 14 residues. For the CDR3, the DNA is TGCGCCAGCAGCTTAGGGACAGATGCAGATACGCAGTATTTT. This sequence encodes CASSLGTDADTQYF.

V and J are TRBV6-5 and TRBJ2-1, with D possibly being TRBD1 (6 bases). V shed 5 bases and J shed 3 bases, with 14 bases lying between them. The germline gives CDR1 MNHEY, CDR2 SVGAGI. CDR3 length: 15 amino acids. The CDR3 bases are TGTGCCAGCAGTAACGGGCAGGGGAGCTACAATGAGCAGTTCTTC. Translated: CASSNGQGSYNEQFF.

V gene TRBV19 combines with J gene TRBJ1-2; 7 bases are shared with TRBD1. V lost 9 bases and J lost 6; bases outside the gene matches: 10. The CDR3 is 13 amino acids. Per germline, CDR1 LNHDA and CDR2 SQIVND (reference sequence). CDR3 residues: CASEDRPKNGYTF. CDR3 DNA: TGTGCCAGCGAGGACAGGCCCAAGAATGGCTACACCTTC.

This rearrangement joins TRBV27 to TRBJ2-1; 10 bases map to TRBD2. V lost 5 bases, J lost 6 bases, and 13 bases stayed unmatched. This CDR3 is 17 amino acids long. Germline V gene lookup returns CDR1 MNHEY and CDR2 SMNVEV (reference sequence). The CDR3 region has the DNA TGTGCCAGCAGTCGGTACATGGGGACTAGCGTCCCCAATGAGCAGTTCTTC. It translates to CASSRYMGTSVPNEQFF.

This chain uses TRBV27 with TRBJ2-6, with 8 bases fitting TRBD1. Germline CDR1 MNHEY, CDR2 SMNVEV (reference sequence). V lost 2 bases, J lost 1 base, and 1 base stayed unmatched. The CDR3 spans 16 residues. As DNA, the CDR3 is TGTGCCAGCAGTTTACAGGGGGCGTCTGGGGCCAACGTCCTGACTTTC. It specifies CASSLQGASGANVLTF.

The rearrangement uses TRBV13 and TRBJ2-7; TRBD1 matches 7 bases. The length of the CDR3 is 13 residues. V shed 4 bases and J 1 base; nucleotides not matched to a gene: 1. CDR1 and CDR2 (germline): PRHDT, FYEKMQ (reference sequence). The CDR3 DNA reads as TGTGCCAGCAGCTGGGACAGATCCTACGAGCAGTACTTC. Translation gives CASSWDRSYEQYF.

The chain is built from TRBV2 and TRBJ2-2; D is undetermined. The CDR3 has 13 amino acids. Germline V gene lookup returns CDR1 SNHLY and CDR2 FYNNEI. Trimming pared 4 bases from V and 8 bases from J, leaving 11 bases between. The CDR3 protein is CASSVRALGELFF. As DNA, the CDR3 is TGTGCCAGCAGTGTGAGAGCCTTGGGGGAGCTGTTTTTT.

J is TRBJ2-2 and V is TRBV5-6; 7 bases map to TRBD1. CDR3 length: 14 residues. Germline-derived CDR1 and CDR2 are SGHDT and YYEEEE. V was pared by 5 bases and J by 3 bases, with 4 bases of the junction left unmatched. The CDR3 reads CASSLTGDTGELFF. The CDR3 DNA reads TGTGCCAGCAGTTTAACAGGGGACACCGGGGAGCTGTTTTTT.

V and J are TRBV7-9 and TRBJ2-5, with D possibly matching TRBD2 (6 bases). The CDR3 covers 12 residues. Per the germline V gene, CDR1 is SEHNR and CDR2 is FQNEAQ (reference sequence). V was clipped by 6 bases and J by 9 bases, with 14 bases between them. CDR3 coding DNA: TGTGCCAGCAGGGTAGGGACTGGGGCCCAGTACTTC. Translated: CASRVGTGAQYF.

The gene calls are TRBV19 and TRBJ2-6; no clear D gene. Trimming shortened V by 3 bases and J by 0 bases, and 9 bases separated the two germline ends. This CDR3 is 16 amino acids long. The germline V gene encodes CDR1 LNHDA and CDR2 SQIVND (reference sequence). This CDR3 reads CASSIPRSSGANVLTF. The CDR3, as DNA: TGTGCCAGTAGTATCCCGCGGAGCTCTGGGGCCAACGTCCTGACTTTC.

The V and J genes are TRBV7-6 and TRBJ2-1; possible D gene TRBD1, 6 bases. CDR1 and CDR2 (germline): SGHVS, FNYEAQ. Trimming took 3 bases from V and 6 from J, leaving 18 bases between them. This CDR3 has 16 amino acids. The CDR3 is CASSFAQGLESNEQFF. CDR3 coding DNA: TGTGCCAGCAGCTTCGCCCAGGGGTTGGAAAGCAATGAGCAGTTCTTC.

The chain combines TRBV7-9 with TRBJ2-7; 12 bases fit TRBD1. The CDR3 runs to 15 residues. V lost 4 bases and J lost 3; bases outside the gene matches: 4. Germline V gene data show CDR1 as SEHNR and CDR2 as FQNEAQ (reference sequence). The CDR3 DNA follows: TGTGCCAGCAGCTGGGGACAGGGGGCTGGCTACGAGCAGTACTTC. Its translation: CASSWGQGAGYEQYF.

The V and J genes are TRBV5-4 and TRBJ1-2; D is possibly TRBD1 (6 bases). Germline CDR1 SGHNT, CDR2 YYREEE (reference sequence). V lost 4 bases to trimming and J lost 3 bases, with 13 bases between them. The CDR3 contains 14 residues. The CDR3 coding sequence is TGTGCCAGCAGCCCAACGACAGGCCACTATGGCTACACCTTC. Residues: CASSPTTGHYGYTF.